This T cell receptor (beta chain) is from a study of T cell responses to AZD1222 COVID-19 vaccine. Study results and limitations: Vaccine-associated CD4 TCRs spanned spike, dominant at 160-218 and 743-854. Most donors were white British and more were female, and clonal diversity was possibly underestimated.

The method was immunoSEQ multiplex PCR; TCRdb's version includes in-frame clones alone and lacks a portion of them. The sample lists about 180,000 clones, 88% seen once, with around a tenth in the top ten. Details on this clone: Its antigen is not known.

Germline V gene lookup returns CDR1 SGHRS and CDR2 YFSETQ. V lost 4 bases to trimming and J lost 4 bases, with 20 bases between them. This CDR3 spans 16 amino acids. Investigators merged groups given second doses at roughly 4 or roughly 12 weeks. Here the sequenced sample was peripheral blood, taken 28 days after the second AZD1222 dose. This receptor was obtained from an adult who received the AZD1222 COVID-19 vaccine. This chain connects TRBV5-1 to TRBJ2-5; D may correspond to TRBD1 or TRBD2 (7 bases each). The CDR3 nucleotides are TGCGCCAGCAGCGTTCAGGGGGGGTATATCGGAGAGACCCAGTACTTC. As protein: CASSVQGGYIGETQYF.